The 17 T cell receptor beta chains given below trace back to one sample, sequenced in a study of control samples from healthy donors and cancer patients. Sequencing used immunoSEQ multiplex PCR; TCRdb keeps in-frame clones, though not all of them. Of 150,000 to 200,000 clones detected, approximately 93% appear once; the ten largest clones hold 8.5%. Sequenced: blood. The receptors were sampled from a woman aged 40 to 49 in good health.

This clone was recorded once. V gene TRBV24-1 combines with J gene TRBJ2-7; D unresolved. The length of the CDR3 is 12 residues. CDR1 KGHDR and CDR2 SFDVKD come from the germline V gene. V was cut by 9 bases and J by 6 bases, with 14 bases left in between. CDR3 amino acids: CATPRLGGEQYF. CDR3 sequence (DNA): TGTGCCACCCCACGGTTGGGCGGCGAGCAGTACTTC.

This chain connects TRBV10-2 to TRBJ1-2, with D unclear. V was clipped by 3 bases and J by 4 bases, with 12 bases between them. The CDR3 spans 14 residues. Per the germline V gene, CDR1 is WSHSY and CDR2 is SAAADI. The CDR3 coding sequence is TGCGCCAGCAGTGACTCGGCATCGGGCTATGGCTACACCTTC. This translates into CASSDSASGYGYTF.

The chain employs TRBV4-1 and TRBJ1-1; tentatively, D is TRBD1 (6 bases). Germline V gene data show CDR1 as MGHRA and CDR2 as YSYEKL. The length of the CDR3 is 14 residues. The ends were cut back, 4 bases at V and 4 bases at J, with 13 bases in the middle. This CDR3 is CASSPRGAGTEAFF. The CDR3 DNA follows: TGCGCCAGCAGCCCCAGGGGAGCAGGCACTGAAGCTTTCTTT.

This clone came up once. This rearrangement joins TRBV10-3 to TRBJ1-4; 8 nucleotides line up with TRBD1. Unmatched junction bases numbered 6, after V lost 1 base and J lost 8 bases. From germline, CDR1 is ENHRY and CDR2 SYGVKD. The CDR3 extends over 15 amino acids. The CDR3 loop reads CAISEFQGAREKLFF. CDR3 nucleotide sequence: TGTGCCATCAGTGAGTTTCAGGGGGCTAGGGAAAAACTGTTTTTT.

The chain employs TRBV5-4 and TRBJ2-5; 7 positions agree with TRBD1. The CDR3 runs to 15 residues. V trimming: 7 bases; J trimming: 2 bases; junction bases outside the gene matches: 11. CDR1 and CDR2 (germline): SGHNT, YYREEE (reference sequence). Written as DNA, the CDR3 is TGTGCCAGCTCCAGACAGGGTCCAGCACAAGAGACCCAGTACTTC. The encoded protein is CASSRQGPAQETQYF.

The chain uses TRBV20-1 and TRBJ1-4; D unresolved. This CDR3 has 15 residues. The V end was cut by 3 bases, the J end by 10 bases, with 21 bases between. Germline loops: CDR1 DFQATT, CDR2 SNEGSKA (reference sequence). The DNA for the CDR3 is TGCAGTGCTAGTGGGAGGGTAAAGGGTGTGCGAAAACTGTTTTTT. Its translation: CSASGRVKGVRKLFF.

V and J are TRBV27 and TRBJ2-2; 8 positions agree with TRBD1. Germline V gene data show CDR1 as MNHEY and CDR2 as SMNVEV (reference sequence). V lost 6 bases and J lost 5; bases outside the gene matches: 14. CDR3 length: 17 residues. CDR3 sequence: CASSFTVDRGETGELFF. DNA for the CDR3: TGTGCCAGCAGCTTCACCGTCGACAGGGGCGAAACCGGGGAGCTGTTTTTT.

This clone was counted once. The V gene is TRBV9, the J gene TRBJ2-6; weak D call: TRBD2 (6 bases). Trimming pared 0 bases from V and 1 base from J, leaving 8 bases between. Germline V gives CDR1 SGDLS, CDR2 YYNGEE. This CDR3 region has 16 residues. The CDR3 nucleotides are TGTGCCAGCAGCGTAGTGGGGGGATCTGGGGCCAACGTCCTGACTTTC. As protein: CASSVVGGSGANVLTF.

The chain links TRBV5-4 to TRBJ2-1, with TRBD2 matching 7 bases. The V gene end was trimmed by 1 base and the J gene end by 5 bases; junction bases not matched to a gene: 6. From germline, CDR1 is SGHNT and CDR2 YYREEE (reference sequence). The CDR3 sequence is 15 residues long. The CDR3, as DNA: TGTGCCAGCAGCTTGACGAGCCTAGCGGACAATGAGCAGTTCTTC. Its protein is CASSLTSLADNEQFF.

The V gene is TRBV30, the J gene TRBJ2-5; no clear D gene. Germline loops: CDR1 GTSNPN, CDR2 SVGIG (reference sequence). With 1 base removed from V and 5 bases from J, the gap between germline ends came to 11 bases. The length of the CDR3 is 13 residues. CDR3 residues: CAWSGLPGETQYF. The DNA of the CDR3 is TGTGCCTGGAGTGGTCTCCCCGGGGAGACCCAGTACTTC.

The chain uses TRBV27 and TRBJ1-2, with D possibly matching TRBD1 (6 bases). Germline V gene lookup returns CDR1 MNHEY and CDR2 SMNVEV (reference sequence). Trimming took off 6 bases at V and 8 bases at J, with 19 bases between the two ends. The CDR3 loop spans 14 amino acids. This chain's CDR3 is CASRRGEGFEGYTF. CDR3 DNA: TGTGCCAGCAGGAGGGGGGAAGGGTTTGAGGGCTACACCTTC.

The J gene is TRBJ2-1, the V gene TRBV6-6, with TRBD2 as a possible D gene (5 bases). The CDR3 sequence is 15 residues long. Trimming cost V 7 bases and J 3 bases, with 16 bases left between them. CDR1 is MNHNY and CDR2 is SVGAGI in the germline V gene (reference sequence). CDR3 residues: CASTPGRGLYNEQFF. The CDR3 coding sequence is TGTGCCAGCACCCCCGGCCGCGGGCTCTACAATGAGCAGTTCTTC.

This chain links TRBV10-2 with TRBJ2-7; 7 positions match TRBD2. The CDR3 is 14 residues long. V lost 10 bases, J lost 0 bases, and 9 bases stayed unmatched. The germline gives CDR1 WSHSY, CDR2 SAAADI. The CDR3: CATLLARSSYEQYF. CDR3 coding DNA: TGCGCCACCCTACTAGCGAGAAGCTCCTACGAGCAGTACTTC.

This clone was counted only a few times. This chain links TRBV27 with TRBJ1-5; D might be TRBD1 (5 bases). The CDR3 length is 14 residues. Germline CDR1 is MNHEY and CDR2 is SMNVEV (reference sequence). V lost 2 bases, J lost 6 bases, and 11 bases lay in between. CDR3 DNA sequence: TGTGCCAGCAGTTTAAACCCAGGGCCTCAGCCCCAGCATTTT. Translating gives CASSLNPGPQPQHF.

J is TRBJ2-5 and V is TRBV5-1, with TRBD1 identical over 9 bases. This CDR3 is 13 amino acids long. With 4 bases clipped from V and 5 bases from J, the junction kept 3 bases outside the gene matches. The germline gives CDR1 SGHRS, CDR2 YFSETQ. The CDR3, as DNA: TGCGCCAGCAGCATCGGACAGGGGGAGACCCAGTACTTC. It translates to CASSIGQGETQYF.

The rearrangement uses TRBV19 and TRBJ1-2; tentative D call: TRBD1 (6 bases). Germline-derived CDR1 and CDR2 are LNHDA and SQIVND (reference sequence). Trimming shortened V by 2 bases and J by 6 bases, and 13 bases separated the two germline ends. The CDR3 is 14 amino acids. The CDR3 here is CASSITVAGDGYTF. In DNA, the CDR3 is TGTGCCAGTAGTATAACCGTGGCAGGGGATGGCTACACCTTC. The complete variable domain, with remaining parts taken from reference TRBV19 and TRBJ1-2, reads DGGITQSPKYLFRKEGQNVTLSCEQNLNHDAMYWYRQDPGQGLRLIYYSQIVNDFQKGDIAEGYSVSREKKESFPLTVTSAQKNPTAFYLCASSITVAGDGYTFGSGTRLTVV.

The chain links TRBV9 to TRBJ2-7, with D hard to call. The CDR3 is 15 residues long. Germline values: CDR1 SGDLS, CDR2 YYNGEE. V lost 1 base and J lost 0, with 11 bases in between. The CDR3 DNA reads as TGTGCCAGCAGCGTATATCCATCGAGCTCCTACGAGCAGTACTTC. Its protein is CASSVYPSSSYEQYF.